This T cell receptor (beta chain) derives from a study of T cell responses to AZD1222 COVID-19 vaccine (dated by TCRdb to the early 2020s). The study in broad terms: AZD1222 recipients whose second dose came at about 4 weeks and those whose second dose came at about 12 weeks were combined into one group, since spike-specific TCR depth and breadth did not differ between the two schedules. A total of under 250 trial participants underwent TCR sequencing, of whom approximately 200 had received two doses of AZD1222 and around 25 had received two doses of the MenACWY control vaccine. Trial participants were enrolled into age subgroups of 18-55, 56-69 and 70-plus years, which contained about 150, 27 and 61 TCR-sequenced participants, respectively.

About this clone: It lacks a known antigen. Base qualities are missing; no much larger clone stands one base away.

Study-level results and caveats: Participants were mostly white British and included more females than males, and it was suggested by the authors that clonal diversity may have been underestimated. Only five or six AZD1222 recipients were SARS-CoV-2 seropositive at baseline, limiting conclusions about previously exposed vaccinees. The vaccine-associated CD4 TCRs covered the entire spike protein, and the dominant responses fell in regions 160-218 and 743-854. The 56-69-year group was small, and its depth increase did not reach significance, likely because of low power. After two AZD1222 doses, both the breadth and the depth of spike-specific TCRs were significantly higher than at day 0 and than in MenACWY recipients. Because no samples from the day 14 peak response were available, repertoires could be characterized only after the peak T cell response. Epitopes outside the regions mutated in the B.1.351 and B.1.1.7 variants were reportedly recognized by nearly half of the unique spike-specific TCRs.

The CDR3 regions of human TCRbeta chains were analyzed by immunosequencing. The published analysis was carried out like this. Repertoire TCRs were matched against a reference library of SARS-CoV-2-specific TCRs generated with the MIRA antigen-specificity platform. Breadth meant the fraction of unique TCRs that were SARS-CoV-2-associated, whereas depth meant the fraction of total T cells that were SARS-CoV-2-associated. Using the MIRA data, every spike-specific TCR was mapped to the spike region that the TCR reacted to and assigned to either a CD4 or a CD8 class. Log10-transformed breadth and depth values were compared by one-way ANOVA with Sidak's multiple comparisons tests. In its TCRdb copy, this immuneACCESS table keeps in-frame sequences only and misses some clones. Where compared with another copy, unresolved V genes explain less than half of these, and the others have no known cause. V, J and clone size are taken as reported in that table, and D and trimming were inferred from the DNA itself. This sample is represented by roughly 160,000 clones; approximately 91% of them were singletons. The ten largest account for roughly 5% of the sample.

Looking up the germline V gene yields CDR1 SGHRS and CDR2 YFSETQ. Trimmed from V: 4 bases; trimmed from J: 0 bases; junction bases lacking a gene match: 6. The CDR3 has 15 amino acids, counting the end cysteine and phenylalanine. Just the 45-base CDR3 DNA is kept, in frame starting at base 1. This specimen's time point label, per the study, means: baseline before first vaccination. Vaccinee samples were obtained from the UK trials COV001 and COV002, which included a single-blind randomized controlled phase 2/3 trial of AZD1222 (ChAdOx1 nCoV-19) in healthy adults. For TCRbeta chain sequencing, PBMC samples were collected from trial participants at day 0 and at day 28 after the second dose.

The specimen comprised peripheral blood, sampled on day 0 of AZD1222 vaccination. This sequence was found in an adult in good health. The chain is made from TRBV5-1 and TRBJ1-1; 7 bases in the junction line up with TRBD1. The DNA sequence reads TGCGCCAGCAGCAGGGACAGATACATGAACACTGAAGCTTTCTTT. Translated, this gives CASSRDRYMNTEAFF.